Following are 13 T cell receptor beta chains from one sample sequenced in a study of shared clonotypes between healthy human individuals. Using immunoSEQ multiplex PCR, the repertoire was profiled, and TCRdb retains in-frame clones only, with some absent. The data contain under 2.5 million clones, about nine tenths of them singletons. The sequenced sample was naive CD4+ T cells from PBMCs. Documented subset: CD45RA+ positively selected. These receptors all stem from a man aged 18 to 30 in good health. Some clones in this sample may be carry-over from other donors' samples.

The chain uses TRBV15 and TRBJ2-1; 9 nucleotides match TRBD2. The CDR3 is 15 amino acids. The V gene's germline CDR1 is LNHNV and CDR2 YYDKDF (reference sequence). V dropped 1 base and J dropped 9; count of bases not matched to a gene: 7. CDR3: CATSRVAGGPGEQFF. The CDR3 DNA follows: TGTGCCACCAGCAGAGTTGCGGGAGGGCCGGGTGAGCAGTTCTTC.

To note about this clone: The identical CDR3 is also encoded by other nucleotide sequences in the sample. The chain combines TRBV7-9 with TRBJ2-5, with TRBD1 identical over 10 bases. This CDR3 is 13 amino acids long. Germline V gives CDR1 SEHNR, CDR2 FQNEAQ (reference sequence). Trimming at V came to 5 bases and at J to 5 bases, leaving 2 bases not matched to a gene. CDR3 in amino acids: CASSLGQGETQYF. In nucleotides, the CDR3 is TGTGCCAGCAGCCTGGGACAGGGGGAGACCCAGTACTTC.

The chain has TRBV30 and TRBJ1-6; a possible D gene is TRBD1 (5 bases). Germline V gene data show CDR1 as GTSNPN and CDR2 as SVGIG (reference sequence). The CDR3 sequence is 14 residues long. Trimming took 5 bases from V and 8 from J, leaving 16 bases between them. CDR3 protein: CAWGPGRSDSPLHF. CDR3 in DNA: TGTGCCTGGGGCCCGGGACGGTCGGATTCACCCCTCCACTTT.

About this clone itself: Other DNA sequences in this specimen translate into the identical CDR3. The chain is built from TRBV20-1 and TRBJ2-1; D is perhaps TRBD2 (6 bases). Between the trimmed V and J ends, which lost 3 bases and 9 bases, there was a span of 9 bases. This CDR3 has 11 amino acids. Germline V gene sequence: CDR1 DFQATT, CDR2 SNEGSKA (reference sequence). Here the CDR3 DNA reads TGCAGTGCTAGCCGGGGAGGTGAGCAGTTCTTC. Translation: CSASRGGEQFF.

This chain uses TRBV19 with TRBJ1-2, with D possibly TRBD1 on 6 matching bases. The CDR3 contains 13 residues. The germline gives CDR1 LNHDA, CDR2 SQIVND (reference sequence). Trimming cost V 5 bases and J 6 bases, with 13 bases left between them. CDR3 region: CASSPLGHDGYTF. The CDR3 nucleotides read TGTGCCAGTAGTCCCTTGGGACACGATGGCTACACCTTC.

The V call is TRBV7-9, the J call TRBJ2-5; D ambiguous. With 5 bases removed from V and 5 bases from J, the gap between germline ends came to 12 bases. Germline values: CDR1 SEHNR, CDR2 FQNEAQ (reference sequence). The CDR3 has 13 amino acids. This chain's CDR3 is CASSPQVGETQYF. CDR3 in DNA: TGTGCCAGCAGCCCCCAGGTCGGGGAGACCCAGTACTTC.

The chain couples TRBV28 to TRBJ1-2; D gene ambiguous. This CDR3 is built from 13 residues. The V and J ends lost 3 bases and 6 bases respectively, with 11 bases between them. CDR1 is MDHEN and CDR2 is SYDVKM in the germline V gene. The CDR3 region has the DNA TGTGCCAGCAGTTTGGGCGGTCTGGATGGCTACACCTTC. It yields the protein CASSLGGLDGYTF.

The chain carries TRBV9 and TRBJ2-1; tentatively, D is TRBD1 (5 bases). This CDR3 is 13 amino acids long. V was shortened by 6 bases and J by 8 bases, with 15 bases between the two germline ends. Per germline, CDR1 SGDLS and CDR2 YYNGEE. DNA of the CDR3: TGTGCCAGCACCCTGGGGCCATGGGATGAGCAGTTCTTC. Translated, it gives CASTLGPWDEQFF.

CDR3 region: CASSQDSVRASGRLETQYF. As DNA, the CDR3 is TGCGCCAGCAGCCAAGATTCGGTAAGGGCTAGCGGGAGATTGGAGACCCAGTACTTC. J is TRBJ2-5 and V is TRBV4-1; 10 bases are a match to TRBD2. The trim removed 0 bases at V and 5 bases at J, leaving 15 bases unmatched. The CDR3 contains 19 residues. Germline-derived CDR1 and CDR2 are MGHRA and YSYEKL.

The chain recombines TRBV5-1 with TRBJ2-3, with D perhaps TRBD1 or TRBD2 (6 bases each). The CDR3 extends over 14 amino acids. CDR1 is SGHRS, CDR2 YFSETQ, per germline. V was pared by 3 bases and J by 3 bases, with 11 bases between. The CDR3 DNA reads TGCGCCAGCAGCTGGGGGGCAGTTACAGATACGCAGTATTTT. It encodes CASSWGAVTDTQYF.

V is TRBV5-1 and J is TRBJ1-3; D not certain. This CDR3 is built from 17 residues. The germline V gene encodes CDR1 SGHRS and CDR2 YFSETQ. V was trimmed by 0 bases and J by 0 bases, leaving 13 bases between them. The CDR3 sequence: CASSLVSGGSSGNTIYF. Written as DNA, the CDR3 is TGCGCCAGCAGCTTGGTCTCGGGCGGGAGCTCTGGAAACACCATATATTTT.

V and J are TRBV19 and TRBJ2-2; 7 bases are shared with TRBD1. J gave up 4 bases and V 4 bases, and 9 bases lay outside the gene matches. This CDR3 has 16 amino acids. Germline lookup yields CDR1 LNHDA and CDR2 SQIVND (reference sequence). In DNA form, the CDR3 reads TGTGCCAGTAGTAAAGACAGGGTTTCGGGCACCGGGGAGCTGTTTTTT. Its protein product is CASSKDRVSGTGELFF.

The chain couples TRBV15 to TRBJ2-1, with TRBD2 matching over 9 bases. V shed 0 bases, J shed 9 bases, and the junction held 15 bases outside the gene matches. The CDR3 contains 18 residues. Germline loops: CDR1 LNHNV, CDR2 YYDKDF (reference sequence). CDR3 DNA sequence: TGTGCCACCAGCAGAGAGCAAGCGGGAGGTCTTGGGGGCAGTGAGCAGTTCTTC. Translating it yields CATSREQAGGLGGSEQFF.